The 21 T cell receptor beta chains reported below all come from one sample, sequenced in a study of T cells in Graves' hyperthyroidism and ophthalmopathy. Template material for amplifying TCR beta CDR3 regions consisted of RNA transcripts. The HTBI primer set served for first-round RT-PCR of the TCR CDR3. Via MiXCR, TCRdb re-called the multiplex PCR reads, giving one row per CDR3 protein. This table holds 40,000 to 55,000 distinct CDR3 sequences, around 49% found once. Sequencing was done on a sample of peripheral blood or thyroid tissue (not recorded which). Every receptor here comes from a woman aged 50 to 65 with Graves' hyperthyroidism.

As to this clonotype: The junction departs from the called germline gene at one end, perhaps through a read error. J is TRBJ2-6 and V is TRBV7-9; D is possibly TRBD1 or TRBD2 (5 bases each). Germline V gives CDR1 SEHNR, CDR2 FQNEAQ (reference sequence). CDR3 length: 15 amino acids. This chain's CDR3 is CASSSALAGASVLTF. CDR3 in DNA: TGTGCCAGCAGCTCAGCGCTGGCCGGGGCCAGCGTCCTGACTTTC.

This clonotype was seen at least ten times. The CDR3, as DNA: TGTGCCATCGGGGAGGGCTCGAACAATCAGCCCCAGCATTTT. It yields the protein CAIGEGSNNQPQHF. V usage is TRBV10-3 and J usage is TRBJ1-5; D not resolved. Germline CDR1 is ENHRY and CDR2 is SYGVKD. CDR3 size: 14 residues. The V end lost 8 bases, the J end lost 3 bases, and 14 bases lay between the germline ends.

With respect to this clonotype: This CDR3 fails to terminate in the conserved phenylalanine or tryptophan, so it likely reflects a read error. The limits of the CDR3 on the DNA are not certain, so only TCRdb's listed CDR3 is given. The rearrangement uses TRBV6-5 and TRBJ2-5; the DNA was not used to check the table's D call, TRBD2. The CDR3 is made up of 9 amino acids, end residues included. Germline lookup yields CDR1 MNHEY and CDR2 SVGAGI. This CDR3 is CASSSQLAG.

As to this clonotype: The junction does not match germline at one end; this may be a read error. This sequence joins TRBV5-1 and TRBJ1-5, with D possibly being TRBD1 (5 bases). Germline-derived CDR1 and CDR2 are SGHRS and YFSETQ. There are 13 residues in the CDR3. The DNA for the CDR3 is TGTGCCAGCAGCCGCCAGGGTAGCCAGCCCCAGCATTTT. Encoded protein: CASSRQGSQPQHF. The full variable domain, completed using reference TRBV5-1 and TRBJ1-5, is KAGVTQTPRYLIKTRGQQVTLSCSPISGHRSVSWYQQTPGQGLQFLFEYFSETQRNKGNFPGRFSGRQFSNSRSEMNVSTLELGDSALYLCASSRQGSQPQHFGDGTRLSIL.

As for this clonotype: A read error is possible here, since a much larger clone lies one base away. The rearrangement links TRBV4-3 to TRBJ1-3; no reliable D call. Germline CDR1 reads LGHNA; CDR2 reads YSLEER. The CDR3 extends over 16 amino acids. The CDR3 region is CASSQDRGLSGSTIYF. CDR3 DNA sequence: TGCGCCAGCAGCCAAGATCGGGGTCTGTCCGGAAGCACCATATATTTT.

The chain recombines TRBV27 with TRBJ2-2, with D perhaps matching TRBD2 (6 bases). Trimming stripped 4 bases from V and 1 base from J, with 25 bases between. This CDR3 comprises 20 residues. The germline V gene encodes CDR1 MNHEY and CDR2 SMNVEV (reference sequence). The CDR3 DNA reads as TGTGCCAGCAGTTACTCGTATCAAGTCGGGAGAGTCAGGAACACCGGGGAGCTGTTTTTT. Protein: CASSYSYQVGRVRNTGELFF.

This clonotype was recorded at least ten times. One end of the junction varies from germline; a read error may be responsible. For the CDR3, the DNA is TGTGCCAGCGGGACTAGCGGGAGAGGGGTCCAAGAGATCCAGTACTTC. It is translated as CASGTSGRGVQEIQYF. The chain carries TRBV6-2 or TRBV6-3 and TRBJ2-5, with TRBD2 matching 14 bases. The CDR3 is 16 residues long. Germline lookup yields CDR1 MNHEY and CDR2 SVGEGT.

The chain uses TRBV7-3 and TRBJ1-4; possibly TRBD1 for D (5 bases). CDR3 length: 15 amino acids. Germline V gene sequence: CDR1 SGHTA, CDR2 FQGTGA. V was shortened by 0 bases and J by 7 bases, with 12 bases between the two germline ends. CDR3: CASSLTGGGGEKLFF. CDR3 bases: TGTGCCAGCAGCTTAACGGGGGGTGGGGGTGAAAAACTGTTTTTT. The full variable domain, completed using reference TRBV7-3 and TRBJ1-4, is GAGVSQTPSNKVTEKGKYVELRCDPISGHTALYWYRQSLGQGPEFLIYFQGTGAADDSGLPNDRFFAVRPEGSVSTLKIQRTERGDSAVYLCASSLTGGGGEKLFFGSGTQLSVL.

The V gene is TRBV2, the J gene TRBJ1-2, with D uncertain. This CDR3 has 13 amino acids. The germline V gene encodes CDR1 SNHLY and CDR2 FYNNEI. Trimming removed 1 base at V and 6 bases at J, with 9 bases between. In DNA, the CDR3 is TGTGCCAGCAGTGAAGGACCCCGGGATGGCTACACCTTC. This codes for CASSEGPRDGYTF.

This clonotype showed up many times. The V call is TRBV2, the J call TRBJ2-7; TRBD2 matches 15 bases. CDR1 SNHLY and CDR2 FYNNEI come from the germline V gene. The CDR3 consists of 16 residues. The junction had 12 bases not matched to a gene; V was cut back by 9 bases and J by 6 bases. CDR3 sequence (DNA): TGTGCCAGTATTACCCCGGGACTAGCGGGAGGTGGCGAGCAGTACTTC. Protein sequence: CASITPGLAGGGEQYF.

V gene TRBV9 combines with J gene TRBJ2-5, with 7 bases identical to TRBD2. Trimming took 1 base from V and 3 from J; bases not matched to a gene: 6. CDR1 SGDLS and CDR2 YYNGEE come from the germline V gene. The CDR3 consists of 15 residues. The chain's CDR3 is CASSVSRTSKETQYF. The CDR3 DNA reads as TGTGCCAGCAGCGTATCGAGGACTAGTAAAGAGACCCAGTACTTC.

The chain is built from TRBV7-9 and TRBJ2-2, with D unresolved. The CDR3 is 12 residues long. V was clipped by 8 bases and J by 4 bases, with 8 bases between them. Germline loops: CDR1 SEHNR, CDR2 FQNEAQ (reference sequence). The DNA of the CDR3 is TGTGCCAGCGTTGGGCTCACCGGGGAGCTGTTTTTT. Protein: CASVGLTGELFF.

The chain employs TRBV20-1 and TRBJ2-7, with 11 positions matching TRBD2. Germline loops: CDR1 DFQATT, CDR2 SNEGSKA (reference sequence). The CDR3 loop spans 19 amino acids. The V segment lost 4 bases and the J segment 4 bases; nucleotides outside the gene matches: 21. CDR3 loop: CSAMTSGKDKSSPSYEQYF. CDR3 in DNA: TGCAGTGCTATGACTAGCGGGAAGGATAAATCTTCCCCATCGTACGAGCAGTACTTC.

The CDR3 reads CASSLDRGASGEKLFF. CDR3 nucleotide sequence: TGTGCCAGCAGTTTGGACAGGGGAGCGTCGGGTGAAAAACTGTTTTTT. The chain joins TRBV12-3 or TRBV12-4 to TRBJ1-4; 9 bases are a match to TRBD1. The CDR3 has 16 residues. V shed 3 bases and J 7 bases; nucleotides not matched to a gene: 9.

The rearrangement uses TRBV5-1 and TRBJ2-2; perhaps D is TRBD1 or TRBD2 (5 bases each). This CDR3 comprises 15 residues. CDR1 and CDR2 (germline): SGHRS, YFSETQ. Trimming left V 4 bases short and J 7 bases short, with 17 bases between. In DNA form, the CDR3 reads TGCGCCAGCAGCGGACGGGGCGATGGAAGCGGGGAGCTGTTTTTT. Its translation: CASSGRGDGSGELFF.

The chain is built from TRBV29-1 and TRBJ2-7; the match to TRBD2 covers 8 bases. The V gene end was trimmed by 4 bases and the J gene end by 0 bases; junction bases not matched to a gene: 11. The CDR3 is 16 amino acids. The germline V gene has CDR1 SQVTM and CDR2 ANQGSEA. CDR3 sequence reads: CSVAGGGLAGSYEQYF. The CDR3, as DNA: TGCAGCGTTGCGGGGGGGGGGCTAGCGGGCTCCTACGAGCAGTACTTC.

This rearrangement joins TRBV10-3 to TRBJ2-3, with TRBD2 as a possible D gene (6 bases). This CDR3 is 16 amino acids long. Germline CDR1 is ENHRY and CDR2 is SYGVKD. Trimming left V 0 bases short and J 0 bases short, with 10 bases between. CDR3 region: CAISESSGSSTDTQYF. The CDR3 DNA reads as TGTGCCATCAGTGAGTCAAGCGGGTCTAGCACAGATACGCAGTATTTT.

This sequence joins TRBV7-6 and TRBJ2-6; D is unclear. From germline, CDR1 is SGHVS and CDR2 FNYEAQ. V lost 1 base, J lost 11 bases, and 9 bases lay in between. The CDR3 loop spans 13 amino acids. CDR3 amino acids: CASSLGPNYVLTF. For the CDR3, the DNA is TGTGCCAGCAGCTTAGGGCCGAACTACGTCCTGACTTTC.

This clonotype is labeled medium-sized. The chain couples TRBV29-1 to TRBJ1-2, with D possibly TRBD1 on 6 matching bases. There are 11 residues in the CDR3. Trimming shortened V by 6 bases and J by 6 bases, and 11 bases separated the two germline ends. Germline assignment: CDR1 SQVTM and CDR2 ANQGSEA. The chain's CDR3 is CSVGHSDGYTF. CDR3 DNA: TGCAGCGTGGGACATTCAGATGGCTACACCTTC. Full variable domain (rest looked up from reference TRBV29-1 and TRBJ1-2): SAVISQKPSRDICQRGTSLTIQCQVDSQVTMMFWYRQQPGQSLTLIATANQGSEATYESGFVIDKFPISRPNLTFSTLTVSNMSPEDSSIYLCSVGHSDGYTFGSGTRLTVV.

The rearrangement joins TRBV7-2 to TRBJ1-2; a weak D match, TRBD1 (5 bases). The CDR3 sequence is 15 residues long. The V gene lost 1 base and the J gene lost 4 bases, with 13 bases spanning the gap. In germline, CDR1 is SGHTA, CDR2 FQGNSA. Written as DNA, the CDR3 is TGTGCCAGCAGCTTAGACTACAAGGGGACCTATGGCTACACCTTC. Its protein is CASSLDYKGTYGYTF.

The sample holds many counts of this clonotype. The chain links TRBV28 to TRBJ2-7; D is unresolved. CDR3 size: 17 residues. Trimming pared 4 bases from V and 2 bases from J, leaving 21 bases between. CDR1 and CDR2 (germline): MDHEN, SYDVKM. As DNA, the CDR3 is TGTGCCAGCAGTTCCTTTGCCCTCATTCATCCAACCTACGAGCAGTACTTC. This translates into CASSSFALIHPTYEQYF.